This TCR beta chain stems from a study of blood T cell repertoires in COVID-19. Repertoires were generated with immunoSEQ multiplex PCR, while TCRdb's copy carries only in-frame clones and drops some. Of roughly 87,000 clones listed, roughly 83% are singletons. This receptor was taken from an older woman with acute or convalescent COVID-19. Specimen: peripheral blood.

The CDR3 reads CASSLTASTDTQYF. CDR3 nucleotides: TGCGCCAGCAGCTTGACAGCTAGCACAGATACGCAGTATTTT. The V and J genes are TRBV5-1 and TRBJ2-3; D is unresolved. This CDR3 region has 14 residues. Trimming left V 1 base short and J 0 bases short, with 6 bases between. The germline V gene has CDR1 SGHRS and CDR2 YFSETQ.